This T cell receptor beta chain was sequenced in a study of blood T cell repertoires in COVID-19. Study overall: Researchers got acute and convalescent COVID-19 samples from the United States, Italy and Spain.

Seattle enrolled patients during active infection and tracked them longitudinally. Per the authors' pipeline: By means of reference gene primer amplification, nucleated cell counts were estimated. Measured with immunoSEQ multiplex PCR; TCRdb has only the in-frame clones, and not every one. For V, J and clone size, that table is used; D and trimming come from the DNA. This sample has roughly 88,000 clones, with 87% found just once. The sample comprised peripheral blood. The receptor comes from a woman aged 60-75 years with COVID-19, enrolled during active disease.

CDR3 protein: CAWSVLGDSSNYGYTF. The CDR3 region has the DNA TGTGCCTGGAGTGTACTTGGTGACAGTTCAAACTATGGCTACACCTTC. J is TRBJ1-2 and V is TRBV30; a weak D match, TRBD1 (5 bases). Germline values: CDR1 GTSNPN, CDR2 SVGIG (reference sequence). Trimming took 0 bases from V and 2 from J, leaving 16 bases between them. The CDR3 spans 16 residues. Supplemented by reference TRBV30 and TRBJ1-2, the full variable domain reads SQTIHQWPATLVQPVGSPLSLECTVEGTSNPNLYWYRQAAGRGLQLLFYSVGIGQISSEVPQNLSASRPQDRQFILSSKKLLLSDSGFYLCAWSVLGDSSNYGYTFGSGTRLTVV.